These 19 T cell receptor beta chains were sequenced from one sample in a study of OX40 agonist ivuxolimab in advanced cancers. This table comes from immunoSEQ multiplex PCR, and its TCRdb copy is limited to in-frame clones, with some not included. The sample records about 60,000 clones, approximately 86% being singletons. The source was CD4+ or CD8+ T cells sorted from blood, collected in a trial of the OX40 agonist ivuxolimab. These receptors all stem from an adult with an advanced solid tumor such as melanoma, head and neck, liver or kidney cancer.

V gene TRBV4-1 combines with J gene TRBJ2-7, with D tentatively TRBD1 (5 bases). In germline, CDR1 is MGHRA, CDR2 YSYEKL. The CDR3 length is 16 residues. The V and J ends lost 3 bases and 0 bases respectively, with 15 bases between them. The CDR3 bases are TGCGCCAGCAGCCACCCTGGGTACAGGACCTCCTACGAGCAGTACTTC. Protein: CASSHPGYRTSYEQYF.

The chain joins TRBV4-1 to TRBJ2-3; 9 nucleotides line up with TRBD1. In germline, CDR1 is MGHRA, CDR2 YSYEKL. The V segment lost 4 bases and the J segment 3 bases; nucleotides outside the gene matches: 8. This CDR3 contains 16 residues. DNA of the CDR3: TGCGCCAGCAGCCCGAGTTCGGGACAGGGTACAGATACGCAGTATTTT. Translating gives CASSPSSGQGTDTQYF.

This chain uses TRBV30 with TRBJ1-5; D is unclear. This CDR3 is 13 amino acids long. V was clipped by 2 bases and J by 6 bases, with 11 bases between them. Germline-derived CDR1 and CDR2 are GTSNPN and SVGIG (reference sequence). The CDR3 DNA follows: TGTGCCTGGAGTTTTGGACGGGGTCAGCCCCAGCATTTT. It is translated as CAWSFGRGQPQHF.

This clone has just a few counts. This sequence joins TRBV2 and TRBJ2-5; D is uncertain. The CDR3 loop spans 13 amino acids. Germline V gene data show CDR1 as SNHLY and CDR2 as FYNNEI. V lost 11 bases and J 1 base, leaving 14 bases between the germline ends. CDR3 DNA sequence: TGTGCCTGTTGTCAGCTACTCCAAGAGACCCAGTACTTC. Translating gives CACCQLLQETQYF.

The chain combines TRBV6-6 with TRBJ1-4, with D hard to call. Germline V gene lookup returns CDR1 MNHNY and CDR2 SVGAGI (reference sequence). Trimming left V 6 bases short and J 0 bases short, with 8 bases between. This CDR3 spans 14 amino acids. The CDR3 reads CASRSFATNEKLFF. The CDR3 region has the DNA TGTGCCAGCAGGTCTTTTGCAACTAATGAAAAACTGTTTTTT.

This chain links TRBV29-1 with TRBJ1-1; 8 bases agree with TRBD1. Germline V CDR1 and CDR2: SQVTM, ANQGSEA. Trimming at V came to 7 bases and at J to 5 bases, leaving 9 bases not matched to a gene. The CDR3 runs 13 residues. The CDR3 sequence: CSAQTGVETEAFF. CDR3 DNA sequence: TGCAGCGCACAGACAGGGGTAGAAACTGAAGCTTTCTTT.

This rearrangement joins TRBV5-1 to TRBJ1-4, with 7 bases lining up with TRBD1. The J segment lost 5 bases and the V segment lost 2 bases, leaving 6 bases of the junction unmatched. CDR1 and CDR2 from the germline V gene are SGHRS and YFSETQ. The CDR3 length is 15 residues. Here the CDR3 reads CASSFLGTENEKLFF. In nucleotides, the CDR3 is TGCGCCAGCAGCTTCCTCGGGACAGAAAATGAAAAACTGTTTTTT.

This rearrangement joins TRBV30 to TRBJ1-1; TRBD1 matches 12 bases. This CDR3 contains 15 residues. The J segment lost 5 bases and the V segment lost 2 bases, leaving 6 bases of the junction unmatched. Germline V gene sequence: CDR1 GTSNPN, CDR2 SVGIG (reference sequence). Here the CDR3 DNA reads TGTGCCTGGAGTCCCGGGACAGGGGGCAGAACTGAAGCTTTCTTT. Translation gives CAWSPGTGGRTEAFF.

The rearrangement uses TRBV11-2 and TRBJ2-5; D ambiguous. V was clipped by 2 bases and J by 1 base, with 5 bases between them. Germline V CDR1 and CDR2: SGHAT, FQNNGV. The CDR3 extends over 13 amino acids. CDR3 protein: CASSLSSQETQYF. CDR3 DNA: TGTGCCAGCAGCTTATCCAGCCAAGAGACCCAGTACTTC.

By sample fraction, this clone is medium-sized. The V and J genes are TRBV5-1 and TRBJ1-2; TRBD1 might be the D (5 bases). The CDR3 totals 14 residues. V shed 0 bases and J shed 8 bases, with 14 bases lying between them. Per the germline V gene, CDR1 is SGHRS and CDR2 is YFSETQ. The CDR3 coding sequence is TGCGCCAGCAGCTTGGGGTTAGGGGTCTACGGCTACACCTTC. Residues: CASSLGLGVYGYTF. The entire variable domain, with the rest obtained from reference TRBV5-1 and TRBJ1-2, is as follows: KAGVTQTPRYLIKTRGQQVTLSCSPISGHRSVSWYQQTPGQGLQFLFEYFSETQRNKGNFPGRFSGRQFSNSRSEMNVSTLELGDSALYLCASSLGLGVYGYTFGSGTRLTVV.

The CDR3 loop reads CASSYSIQGFGYTF. Written as DNA, the CDR3 is TGTGCCAGCAGTTACTCGATTCAGGGTTTCGGCTACACCTTC. The gene calls are TRBV6-6 and TRBJ1-2, with a possible D match to TRBD1 (5 bases). The V gene lost 0 bases and the J gene lost 8 bases, with 13 bases spanning the gap. The CDR3 sequence is 14 residues long. CDR1 is MNHNY, CDR2 SVGAGI, per germline (reference sequence).

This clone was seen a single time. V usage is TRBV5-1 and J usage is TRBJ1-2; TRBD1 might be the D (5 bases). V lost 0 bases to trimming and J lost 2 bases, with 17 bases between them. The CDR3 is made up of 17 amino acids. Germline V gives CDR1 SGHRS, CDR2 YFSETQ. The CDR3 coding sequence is TGCGCCAGCAGCTTGGCCGCAAGAGAGGGGCTCAACTATGGCTACACCTTC. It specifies CASSLAAREGLNYGYTF.

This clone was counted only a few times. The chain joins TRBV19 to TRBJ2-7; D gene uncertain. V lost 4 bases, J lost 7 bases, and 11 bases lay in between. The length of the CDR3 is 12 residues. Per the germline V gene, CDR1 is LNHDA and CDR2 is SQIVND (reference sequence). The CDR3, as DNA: TGTGCCAGTAGTAGCAGGACGGCAGAGCAGTACTTC. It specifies CASSSRTAEQYF.

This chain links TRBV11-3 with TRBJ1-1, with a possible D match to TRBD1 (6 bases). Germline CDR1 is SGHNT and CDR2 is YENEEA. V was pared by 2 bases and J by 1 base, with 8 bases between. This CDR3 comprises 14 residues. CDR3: CASSLQGTNTEAFF. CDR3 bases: TGTGCCAGCAGCTTACAGGGGACGAACACTGAAGCTTTCTTT.

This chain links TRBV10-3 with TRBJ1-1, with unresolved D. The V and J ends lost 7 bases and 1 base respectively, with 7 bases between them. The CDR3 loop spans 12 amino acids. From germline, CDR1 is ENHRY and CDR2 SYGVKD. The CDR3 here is CAIKDPNTEAFF. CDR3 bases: TGTGCCATCAAAGACCCGAACACTGAAGCTTTCTTT.

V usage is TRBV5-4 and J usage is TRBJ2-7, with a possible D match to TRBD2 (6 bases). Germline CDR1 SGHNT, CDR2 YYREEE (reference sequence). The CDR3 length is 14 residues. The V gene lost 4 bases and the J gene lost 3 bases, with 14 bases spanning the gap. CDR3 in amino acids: CASSQGLGNYEQYF. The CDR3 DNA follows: TGTGCCAGCAGCCAGGGACTGGGGAACTACGAGCAGTACTTC.

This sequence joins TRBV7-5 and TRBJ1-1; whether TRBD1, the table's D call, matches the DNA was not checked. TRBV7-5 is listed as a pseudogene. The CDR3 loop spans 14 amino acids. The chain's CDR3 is CVRSLTAVNTEAFF. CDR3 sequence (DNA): TGTGTCAGAAGCTTAACCGCAGTGAACACTGAAGCTTTCTTT.

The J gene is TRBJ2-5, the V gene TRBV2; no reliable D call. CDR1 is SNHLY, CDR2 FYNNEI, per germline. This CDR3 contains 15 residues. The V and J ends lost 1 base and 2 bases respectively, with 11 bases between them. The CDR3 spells CASSEDFATQETQYF. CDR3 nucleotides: TGTGCCAGCAGTGAAGACTTCGCAACTCAAGAGACCCAGTACTTC.

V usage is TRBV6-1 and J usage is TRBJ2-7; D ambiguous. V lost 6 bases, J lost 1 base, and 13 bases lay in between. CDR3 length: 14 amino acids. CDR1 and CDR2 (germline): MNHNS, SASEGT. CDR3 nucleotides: TGTGCCAGCAGACACAGACCGCTTTCCTACGAGCAGTACTTC. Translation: CASRHRPLSYEQYF.